This T cell receptor (beta chain) was obtained from a study of technical replicates of blood from several donors (TCRdb year 2017). Turning to this clone: No antigen is known for it. No base qualities exist here, and no much larger clone lies one base off it.

CDR1 and CDR2 (SGHNT, YYREEE) derive from the germline V gene (reference sequence). The V end loses 4 bases and the J end loses 2 bases, and a stretch of 15 bases separates them. The CDR3 sequence holds 15 residues, the cysteine and phenylalanine included. CDR3 DNA is the only sequence kept; it has 45 bases, read in frame from the first base. Library preparation used the immunoSEQ multiplex PCR assay. TCRdb's version of the immuneACCESS table is confined to in-frame rearrangements and falls short of the full clone set. An unresolved V gene accounts for under half of the shortfall where checked; the remainder is of unknown origin. A total of about 73,000 clones appear in this sample, about 92% of them only once. The biggest ten clones account for about 0.25% of the sample.

Material: T cells isolated from PBMCs. The clonotype originates from a human donor in good health. Recombination connected TRBV5-4 to TRBJ1-2; matching of 5 bases hints at TRBD1 as the D gene. The CDR3 has the sequence CASSVEATANYGYTF. The base sequence is TGTGCCAGCAGCGTAGAGGCGACAGCCAACTATGGCTACACCTTC.